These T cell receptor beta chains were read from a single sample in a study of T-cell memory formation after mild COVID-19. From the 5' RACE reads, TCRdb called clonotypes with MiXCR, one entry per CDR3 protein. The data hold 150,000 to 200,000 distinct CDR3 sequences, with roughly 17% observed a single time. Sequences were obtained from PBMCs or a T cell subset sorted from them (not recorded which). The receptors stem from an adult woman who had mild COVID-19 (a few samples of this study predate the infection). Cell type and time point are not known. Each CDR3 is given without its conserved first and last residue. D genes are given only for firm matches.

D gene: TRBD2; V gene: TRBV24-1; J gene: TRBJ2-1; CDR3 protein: ATSEAGLAGDNEQF
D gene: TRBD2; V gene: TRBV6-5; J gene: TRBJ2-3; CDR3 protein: ASTGAGASTDTQY
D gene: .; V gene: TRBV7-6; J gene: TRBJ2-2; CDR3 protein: ASSRQGSASNTGELF
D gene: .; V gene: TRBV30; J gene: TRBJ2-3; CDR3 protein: AWSAFSPVVPDTQY
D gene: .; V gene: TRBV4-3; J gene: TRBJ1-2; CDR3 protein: ASSPTGPPNYGYT
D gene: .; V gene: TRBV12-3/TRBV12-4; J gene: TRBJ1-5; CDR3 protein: ASSFARVSNQPQH
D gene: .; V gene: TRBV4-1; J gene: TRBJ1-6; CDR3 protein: ASSQAGLDNSPLH
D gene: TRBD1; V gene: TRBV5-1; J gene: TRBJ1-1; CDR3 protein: ASSPYGQGTGAF
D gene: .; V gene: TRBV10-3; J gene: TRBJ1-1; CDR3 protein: AIRLDRENTEAF
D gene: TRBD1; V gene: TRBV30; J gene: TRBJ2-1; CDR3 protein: AWSLTGGASGGQI